The present T cell receptor (beta chain) was sequenced within a study of regulatory T cells in long-lasting Graves disease. V was trimmed by 3 bases and J by 2 bases, leaving 7 bases between them. The germline V gene encodes CDR1 GTSNPN and CDR2 SVGIG (reference sequence). The CDR3 length is 12 residues. This clonotype was observed a handful of times. Time point of the sample: persistent/refractory GD, antithyroid drugs over 5 years with positive TRAb. With RNA extracted from PBMCs as input, the TCR library was made. Combining iRepertoire HTBI primers with Arm-PCR of CDR3 regions, the authors built TCR beta libraries. How the authors handled the data: Analysis of the samples identified 50 to 70 TRBV and 14 TRBJ segments. TCRdb reprocessed the multiplex PCR reads with MiXCR, giving one entry per CDR3 protein. TCRdb, not the original authors, processed these V and J calls. Here the sample spans about 660,000 distinct CDR3 sequences, approximately 31% being singletons.

The clonotype originates from a female donor with Graves disease. The chain combines TRBV30 with TRBJ1-1; D not certain. Sample: peripheral blood mononuclear cells (PBMCs), taken when the disease was refractory, from a patient treated with antithyroid drugs. DNA of the CDR3: TGTGCCTGGAGCCAGCCAAACACTGAAGCTTTCTTT. Translated, it gives CAWSQPNTEAFF.